This T cell receptor beta chain was obtained from a study of blood T cell repertoires in COVID-19. In the study overall: COVID-19 samples collected from the United States, Italy and Spain covered acute and convalescent phases. Nucleic acid was either cDNA or gDNA, and it came from T cells, B-cell-depleted T cells, or PBMCs.

Sequenced by immunoSEQ multiplex PCR; TCRdb stores in-frame clones only, minus some. Found here are 150,000 to 200,000 clones, over 80% of them singletons; the top ten hold about 5.5%. The CDR3 extends over 14 amino acids. Looked up from germline, CDR1 is LNHDA and CDR2 is SQIVND (reference sequence). The V and J ends lost 5 bases and 0 bases, in that order; junction bases with no gene match: 2. Sequenced input: peripheral blood. The source of this sequence is a woman aged 25 to 39 with acute or convalescent COVID-19. The gene calls are TRBV19 and TRBJ2-7; the match to TRBD1 covers 9 bases. The CDR3 DNA is TGTGCCAGTAGTGTGGGACAGGGCTCCTACGAGCAGTACTTC. Translation gives CASSVGQGSYEQYF.